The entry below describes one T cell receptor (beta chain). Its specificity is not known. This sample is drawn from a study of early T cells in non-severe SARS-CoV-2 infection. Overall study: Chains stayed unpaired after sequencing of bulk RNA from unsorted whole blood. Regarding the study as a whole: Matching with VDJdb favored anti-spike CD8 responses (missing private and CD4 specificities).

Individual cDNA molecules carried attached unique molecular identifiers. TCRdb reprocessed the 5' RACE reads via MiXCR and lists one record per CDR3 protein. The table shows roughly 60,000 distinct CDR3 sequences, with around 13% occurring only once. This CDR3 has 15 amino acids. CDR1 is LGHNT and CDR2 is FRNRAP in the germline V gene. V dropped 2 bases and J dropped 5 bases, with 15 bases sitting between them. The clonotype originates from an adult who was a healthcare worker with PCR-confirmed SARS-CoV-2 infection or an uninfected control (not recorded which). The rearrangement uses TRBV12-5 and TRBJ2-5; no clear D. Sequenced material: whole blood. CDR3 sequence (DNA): TGTGCTAGTGGTTTGACCCCGGGCCTATCGGAGACCCAGTACTTC. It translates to CASGLTPGLSETQYF.